One and the same sample provided the 12 T cell receptor beta chains below, sequenced in a study of shared clonotypes between healthy human individuals. Only in-frame clones appear in the TCRdb table, and some are missing; sequencing was by immunoSEQ multiplex PCR. Of approximately 320,000 clones in the sample, 80% to 90% were seen once. Specimen: memory CD8+ T cells sorted from blood. Subset described: CD45RO+ cells pooled with CCR7-negative TemRA cells. These receptors were obtained from a man aged 18 to 30 in good health.

V and J are TRBV6-6 and TRBJ1-2; the D is unclear. Between the trimmed V and J ends, which lost 1 base and 6 bases, there was a span of 12 bases. Germline-derived CDR1 and CDR2 are MNHNY and SVGAGI (reference sequence). The CDR3 runs to 14 residues. The CDR3 bases are TGTGCCAGCAGTTACTACCAGGATAGTGATGGCTACACCTTC. Its translation: CASSYYQDSDGYTF.

To note about this clone: The junction shows a germline mismatch at one end, possibly a read error. This chain uses TRBV10-2 with TRBJ2-1; TRBD2 agrees at 8 bases. CDR1 and CDR2 (germline): WSHSY, SAAADI. The CDR3 is 16 residues long. The CDR3 sequence is CAISARDGRADNEQFF. Written as DNA, the CDR3 is TGTGCCATCAGCGCCCGCGACGGGAGGGCCGACAATGAGCAGTTCTTC.

The chain employs TRBV5-1 and TRBJ1-1; the match to TRBD1 covers 7 bases. The CDR3 sequence is 15 residues long. After removal of 1 base from V and 5 bases from J, the junction contained 8 bases not matched to a gene. Germline lookup yields CDR1 SGHRS and CDR2 YFSETQ. The CDR3 spells CASSLSEGAGTEAFF. The CDR3 DNA is TGCGCCAGCAGCTTGTCAGAGGGGGCTGGTACTGAAGCTTTCTTT.

Only one count was recorded for this clone. The chain links TRBV2 to TRBJ2-1, with 8 bases fitting TRBD2. V lost 4 bases to trimming and J lost 4 bases; unmatched junction nucleotides: 3. CDR3 length equals 14 residues. Germline V gene lookup returns CDR1 SNHLY and CDR2 FYNNEI. CDR3 in amino acids: CASSVLAGYNEQFF. Written as DNA, the CDR3 is TGTGCCAGCAGTGTGTTAGCGGGGTACAATGAGCAGTTCTTC.

This chain connects TRBV9 to TRBJ2-3; D remains unclear. CDR1 is SGDLS and CDR2 is YYNGEE in the germline V gene. Trimming cost V 3 bases and J 0 bases, with 8 bases left between them. This CDR3 has 14 amino acids. CDR3 sequence: CASSEDGSTDTQYF. CDR3 in DNA: TGTGCCAGCAGCGAGGATGGGAGCACAGATACGCAGTATTTT.

This sequence joins TRBV27 and TRBJ1-4; perhaps TRBD1 as D (5 bases). CDR1 and CDR2 from the germline V gene are MNHEY and SMNVEV (reference sequence). Trimming removed 6 bases at V and 5 bases at J, with 13 bases between. The CDR3 sequence is 14 residues long. The chain's CDR3 is CASRVAGLNEKLFF. CDR3 sequence (DNA): TGTGCCAGCAGAGTGGCAGGGTTGAATGAAAAACTGTTTTTT.

This chain uses TRBV5-5 with TRBJ2-7; D remains unclear. The CDR3 totals 11 residues. V shed 0 bases and J shed 7 bases, with 5 bases lying between them. CDR1 and CDR2 (germline): SGHKS, YYEKEE (reference sequence). This chain's CDR3 is CASSLGEEQYF. The DNA for the CDR3 is TGTGCCAGCAGCTTGGGAGAGGAGCAGTACTTC.

In this sample, this clone turned up once. V usage is TRBV28 and J usage is TRBJ2-5; D unclear. The germline V gene has CDR1 MDHEN and CDR2 SYDVKM. Trimming took 7 bases from V and 0 from J, leaving 12 bases between them. CDR3 length: 14 amino acids. In DNA, the CDR3 is TGTGCCAGCACCCTGGATGGGGACCAAGAGACCCAGTACTTC. Its translation: CASTLDGDQETQYF.

This sequence joins TRBV5-1 and TRBJ1-2; no clear D gene. The CDR3 totals 14 residues. CDR1 is SGHRS and CDR2 is YFSETQ in the germline V gene. Trimming removed 2 bases from V and 1 base from J, with 9 bases in between. The CDR3 nucleotides are TGCGCCAGCAGCTTAAAGCGGGGTAACTATGGCTACACCTTC. Encoded protein: CASSLKRGNYGYTF.

CDR3 amino acids: CASSQVAVGTKYSYEQYF. Written as DNA, the CDR3 is TGCGCCAGCAGCCAAGTGGCGGTAGGCACTAAATACTCCTACGAGCAGTACTTC. This chain connects TRBV4-1 to TRBJ2-7; no clear D gene. This CDR3 comprises 18 residues. V lost 1 base and J 0 bases, leaving 19 bases between the germline ends. Germline V gene lookup returns CDR1 MGHRA and CDR2 YSYEKL.

The chain employs TRBV11-3 and TRBJ2-7; TRBD1 aligns across 7 bases. Germline lookup yields CDR1 SGHNT and CDR2 YENEEA. V trimming: 1 base; J trimming: 4 bases; junction bases outside the gene matches: 4. This CDR3 is built from 14 residues. This chain's CDR3 is CASSLGGQLYEQYF. CDR3 coding DNA: TGTGCCAGCAGCTTAGGGGGACAGTTGTACGAGCAGTACTTC.

The rearrangement joins TRBV27 to TRBJ1-1; 7 positions match TRBD1. Germline V gives CDR1 MNHEY, CDR2 SMNVEV (reference sequence). This CDR3 has 15 amino acids. J lost 0 bases, V lost 5 bases, and 6 bases had no gene match. The CDR3 here is CASSPWTGLNTEAFF. CDR3 nucleotides: TGTGCCAGCAGTCCCTGGACAGGCCTGAACACTGAAGCTTTCTTT.